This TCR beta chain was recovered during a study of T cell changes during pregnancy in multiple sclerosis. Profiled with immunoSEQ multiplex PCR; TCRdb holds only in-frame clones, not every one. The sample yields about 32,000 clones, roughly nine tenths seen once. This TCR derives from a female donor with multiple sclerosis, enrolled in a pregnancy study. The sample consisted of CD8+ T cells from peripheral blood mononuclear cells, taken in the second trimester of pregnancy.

The CDR3 here is CASVIRTGGNTGELFF. The CDR3 DNA sequence: TGTGCCAGCGTGATCAGGACAGGGGGGAACACCGGGGAGCTGTTTTTT. The chain uses TRBV5-6 and TRBJ2-2; 10 bases align to TRBD1. CDR1 and CDR2 from the germline V gene are SGHDT and YYEEEE. With 7 bases clipped from V and 1 base from J, the junction kept 7 bases outside the gene matches. This CDR3 contains 16 residues. Looking up the rest from reference TRBV5-6 and TRBJ2-2 gives the full variable domain: DAGVTQSPTHLIKTRGQQVTLRCSPKSGHDTVSWYQQALGQGPQFIFQYYEEEERQRGNFPDRFSGHQFPNYSSELNVNALLLGDSALYLCASVIRTGGNTGELFFGEGSRLTVL.